These T cell receptor beta chains were read from a single sample in a study of vaccination and CD4 T cells after COVID-19. These TCRs are of unknown antigen specificity. TCRdb analysed the PCR reads with MiXCR anew, one entry per CDR3 protein. There are around 22,000 distinct CDR3 sequences in the sample; approximately 32% occur only once, and 9.5% to 15% lies in the top ten. Sequenced: cultured CD4+ T cells from blood. These receptors were taken from a human donor with COVID-19. The CDR3 runs from the conserved cysteine through the conserved F or W. Fields, in order: clone size, CDR3 length, V gene, D gene, J gene, CDR3 protein, CDR3 DNA. A D gene is named only where the DNA matches it firmly. Clone size is shown for a subset of rows, as once, few, many or a class of expanded clone.

>NA|15|TRBV11-3|TRBD1|TRBJ2-4
CASSFQGASKNIQYF
TGTGCCAGCAGCTTCCAGGGGGCTTCAAAAAACATTCAGTACTTC
>NA|15|TRBV10-3|TRBD1|TRBJ2-1
CAISERKTGDNEQFF
TGTGCCATCAGTGAGCGTAAGACAGGGGACAATGAGCAGTTCTTC
>NA|15|TRBV28|NA|TRBJ1-5
CASRRSGELPQPQHF
TGTGCCAGCAGGAGATCAGGGGAATTGCCTCAGCCCCAGCATTTT
>few|16|TRBV6-1|TRBD1|TRBJ1-6
CASSRRGQTNNSPLHF
TGTGCCAGCAGCCGCCGGGGACAGACAAATAATTCACCCCTCCACTTT
>NA|14|TRBV6-2/TRBV6-3|NA|TRBJ2-7
CASSGRLTTYEQYF
TGTGCCAGCAGTGGCCGGCTTACGACCTACGAGCAGTACTTC
>NA|14|TRBV12-3/TRBV12-4|TRBD1|TRBJ1-4
CASGGTATNEKLFF
TGTGCCAGCGGGGGGACAGCAACTAATGAAAAACTGTTTTTT
>NA|12|TRBV5-1|NA|TRBJ2-5
CASGLVGETQYF
TGCGCCAGCGGCTTGGTAGGAGAGACCCAGTACTTC
>few|14|TRBV5-4|TRBD1|TRBJ1-1
CASGTEHMNTEAFF
TGTGCCAGCGGGACAGAGCATATGAACACTGAAGCTTTCTTT
>NA|16|TRBV4-2|TRBD1|TRBJ1-2
CASSPGGTGSPYGYTF
TGTGCCAGCAGCCCGGGGGGGACAGGATCACCCTATGGCTACACCTTC
>few|14|TRBV19|TRBD1|TRBJ1-2
CASSTRQGLGGYTF
TGTGCCAGTAGTACTCGACAGGGGTTAGGTGGCTACACCTTC
>once|15|TRBV18|NA|TRBJ2-5
CASSPEQGRGETQYF
TGTGCCAGCTCACCAGAACAGGGGAGGGGAGAGACCCAGTACTTC
>NA|17|TRBV7-9|NA|TRBJ1-5
CASSLEWGTGGNQPQHF
TGTGCCAGCAGCTTAGAGTGGGGCACCGGGGGGAATCAGCCCCAGCATTTT
>NA|12|TRBV24-1|NA|TRBJ1-2
CATAGGTYGYTF
TGTGCCACCGCGGGGGGGACCTATGGCTACACCTTC
>NA|11|TRBV27|NA|TRBJ2-5
CASIKRGTQYF
TGTGCCAGCATTAAACGTGGGACCCAGTACTTC
>NA|13|TRBV30|NA|TRBJ2-5
CAWSVVAGETQYF
TGTGCCTGGAGTGTAGTAGCCGGGGAGACCCAGTACTTC
>few|18|TRBV20-1|TRBD2|TRBJ2-3
CSAPRTSGALKGTDTQYF
TGCAGTGCTCCACGGACTAGCGGGGCCCTCAAGGGCACAGATACGCAGTATTTT